These 15 T cell receptor beta chains were all obtained from the same sample, sequenced in a study of control samples from healthy donors and cancer patients. Sequencing was performed with immunoSEQ multiplex PCR; in TCRdb, only in-frame clones are kept and a portion is missing. The table has 45,000 or so clones, more than 75% seen once. What was sequenced was PBMCs. Receptors originate from a woman aged 60-75 years with lung cancer.

The rearrangement uses TRBV4-2 and TRBJ2-7; D might be TRBD1 (5 bases). Between the trimmed V and J ends, which lost 4 bases and 1 base, there was a span of 14 bases. This CDR3 region has 15 residues. Looked up from germline, CDR1 is LGHNA and CDR2 is YNFKEQ. The CDR3 sequence: CASSPTDSSSYEQYF. CDR3 sequence (DNA): TGTGCCAGCAGCCCTACCGACAGTTCATCCTACGAGCAGTACTTC.

This sequence joins TRBV5-4 and TRBJ2-1; the D is unclear. The CDR3 is 14 amino acids. Germline V lookup: CDR1 SGHNT, CDR2 YYREEE (reference sequence). The ends were cut back, 3 bases at V and 5 bases at J, with 12 bases in the middle. CDR3 protein: CASSSRPPHNEQFF. The CDR3 DNA reads as TGTGCCAGCAGCTCCAGACCACCGCACAATGAGCAGTTCTTC.

The V gene is TRBV7-9, the J gene TRBJ1-4; no clear D. Germline values: CDR1 SEHNR, CDR2 FQNEAQ (reference sequence). This CDR3 has 12 residues. V was clipped by 5 bases and J by 5 bases, with 6 bases between them. DNA for the CDR3: TGTGCCAGCAGCCCCCAAAATGAAAAACTGTTTTTT. This sequence encodes CASSPQNEKLFF.

Here the CDR3 DNA reads TGTGCCAGCAGCGTAGAGGAGGGGAGGCATTCACCCCTCCACTTT. The encoded protein is CASSVEEGRHSPLHF. J is TRBJ1-6 and V is TRBV9; maybe TRBD1 (5 bases). CDR1 SGDLS and CDR2 YYNGEE come from the germline V gene. Trimming cost V 0 bases and J 8 bases, with 12 bases left between them. The CDR3 consists of 15 residues.

The chain carries TRBV7-3 and TRBJ2-3, with D perhaps TRBD2 (5 bases). Germline CDR1 is SGHTA and CDR2 is FQGTGA. This CDR3 comprises 14 residues. V was shortened by 4 bases and J by 2 bases, with 10 bases between the two germline ends. The CDR3 here is CASSSLRDTDTQYF. The CDR3 region has the DNA TGTGCCAGCAGCTCCCTACGGGACACAGATACGCAGTATTTT.

The V call is TRBV19, the J call TRBJ1-5, with unresolved D. The CDR3 is made up of 17 amino acids. Trimming took off 10 bases at V and 1 base at J, with 23 bases between the two ends. CDR1 is LNHDA and CDR2 is SQIVND in the germline V gene (reference sequence). The CDR3 sequence: CATTSSPPGYSNQPQHF. The DNA of the CDR3 is TGTGCCACCACCTCCAGCCCTCCGGGGTACAGCAATCAGCCCCAGCATTTT.

This clone showed up just once. V usage is TRBV9 and J usage is TRBJ2-1; 11 nucleotides align to TRBD2. This CDR3 is built from 16 residues. V dropped 4 bases and J dropped 1; count of bases not matched to a gene: 4. The germline gives CDR1 SGDLS, CDR2 YYNGEE. The CDR3 is CASSQRLAGSYNEQFF. The CDR3, as DNA: TGTGCCAGCAGCCAGAGACTAGCGGGATCCTACAATGAGCAGTTCTTC.

The J gene is TRBJ1-1, the V gene TRBV3-1 (or the pseudogene TRBV3-2); 8 nucleotides agree with TRBD1. V was clipped by 6 bases and J by 7 bases; unmatched bases: 10. There are 14 residues in the CDR3. Per the germline V gene, CDR1 is LGHDT and CDR2 is YNNKEL (reference sequence). The CDR3 DNA follows: TGTGCCAGCAGTTTAACAGGGGGAGTCGGTGAAGCTTTCTTT. Protein sequence: CASSLTGGVGEAFF.

The V call is TRBV4-2, the J call TRBJ2-1; 11 nucleotides match TRBD1. Germline lookup yields CDR1 LGHNA and CDR2 YNFKEQ. The CDR3 is 17 amino acids. Unmatched junction bases numbered 11, after V lost 1 base and J lost 9 bases. This chain's CDR3 is CASSQAIPGQGEVEQFF. The CDR3 nucleotides are TGTGCCAGCAGCCAAGCTATTCCGGGACAGGGGGAAGTTGAGCAGTTCTTC.

The chain is built from TRBV28 and TRBJ1-2, with 9 bases matching TRBD1. CDR3 length: 18 amino acids. Germline V lookup: CDR1 MDHEN, CDR2 SYDVKM. V lost 6 bases, J lost 3 bases, and 17 bases stayed unmatched. The CDR3 here is CASRGLPGQGVGYYGYTF. The DNA of the CDR3 is TGTGCCAGCAGGGGACTTCCGGGACAGGGCGTCGGCTACTATGGCTACACCTTC.

The V gene is TRBV28, the J gene TRBJ2-5; no clear D. CDR1 and CDR2 (germline): MDHEN, SYDVKM. The V and J ends lost 3 bases and 5 bases respectively, with 13 bases between them. The CDR3 length is 14 residues. The CDR3 loop reads CASSFGRTWETQYF. CDR3 in DNA: TGTGCCAGCAGTTTCGGCAGGACCTGGGAGACCCAGTACTTC.

V usage is TRBV7-3 and J usage is TRBJ2-5; 7 bases are a match to TRBD2. The CDR3 is made up of 13 amino acids. Germline CDR1 and CDR2: SGHTA and FQGTGA. The V and J ends lost 4 bases and 3 bases, in that order; junction bases with no gene match: 2. The CDR3 is CASSSGLEETQYF. The CDR3 nucleotides read TGTGCCAGCAGCTCAGGACTAGAAGAGACCCAGTACTTC.

In this sample, this clone turned up once. The V and J genes are TRBV27 and TRBJ2-7; 7 positions agree with TRBD1. In germline, CDR1 is MNHEY, CDR2 SMNVEV (reference sequence). The CDR3 loop spans 12 amino acids. The ends lost 5 bases at V and 6 bases at J; junction bases unmatched: 4. The CDR3 DNA reads TGTGCCAGCAGTCAAGACAGGGTCGAGCAGTACTTC. It specifies CASSQDRVEQYF.

This chain links TRBV24-1 with TRBJ2-1; D call uncertain. The V gene lost 1 base and the J gene lost 10 bases, with 10 bases spanning the gap. The CDR3 totals 13 residues. Germline CDR1 and CDR2: KGHDR and SFDVKD. This CDR3 is CATSDFTVAEQFF. For the CDR3, the DNA is TGTGCCACCAGTGATTTTACAGTGGCCGAGCAGTTCTTC.

The chain is built from TRBV4-3 and TRBJ1-5; possibly TRBD1 for D (5 bases). Trimming pared 0 bases from V and 3 bases from J, leaving 15 bases between. Germline-derived CDR1 and CDR2 are LGHNA and YSLEER. The CDR3 loop spans 17 amino acids. The CDR3 sequence: CASSQDIQETYNQPQHF. The CDR3 DNA follows: TGCGCCAGCAGCCAAGATATACAGGAGACCTACAATCAGCCCCAGCATTTT.